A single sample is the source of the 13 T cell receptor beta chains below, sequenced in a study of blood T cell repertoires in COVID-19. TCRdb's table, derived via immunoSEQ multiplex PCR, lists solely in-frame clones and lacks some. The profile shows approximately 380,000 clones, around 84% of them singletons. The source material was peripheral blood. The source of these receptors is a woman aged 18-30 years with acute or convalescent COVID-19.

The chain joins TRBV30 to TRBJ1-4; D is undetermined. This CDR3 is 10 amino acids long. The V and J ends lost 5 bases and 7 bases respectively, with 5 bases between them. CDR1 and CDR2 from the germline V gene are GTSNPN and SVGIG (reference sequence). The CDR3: CAWRGEKLFF. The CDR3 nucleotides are TGTGCCTGGCGGGGTGAAAAACTGTTTTTT.

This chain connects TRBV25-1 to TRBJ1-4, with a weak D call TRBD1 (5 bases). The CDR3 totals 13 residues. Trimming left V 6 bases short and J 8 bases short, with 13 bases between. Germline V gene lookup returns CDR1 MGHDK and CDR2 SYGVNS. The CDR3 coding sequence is TGTGCCAGCAGAAGGGGTACTGGAGAAAAACTGTTTTTT. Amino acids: CASRRGTGEKLFF.

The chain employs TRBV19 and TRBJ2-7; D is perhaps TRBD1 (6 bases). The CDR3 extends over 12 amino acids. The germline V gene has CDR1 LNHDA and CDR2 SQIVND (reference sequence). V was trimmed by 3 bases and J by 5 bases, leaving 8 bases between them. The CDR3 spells CASSIRGDEQYF. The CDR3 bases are TGTGCCAGTAGTATCAGGGGCGACGAGCAGTACTTC.

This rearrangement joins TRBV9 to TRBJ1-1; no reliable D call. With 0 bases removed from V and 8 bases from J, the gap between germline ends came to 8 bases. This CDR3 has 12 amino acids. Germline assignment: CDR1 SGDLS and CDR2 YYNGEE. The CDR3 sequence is CASSVGRGEAFF. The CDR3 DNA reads TGTGCCAGCAGCGTAGGGAGAGGGGAAGCTTTCTTT.

As DNA, the CDR3 is TGTGCCAGCAGCCGGGGGGAGACCCAGTACTTC. The encoded protein is CASSRGETQYF. The chain links TRBV6-6 to TRBJ2-5; possible D gene TRBD2, 6 bases. The CDR3 runs to 11 residues. Germline assignment: CDR1 MNHNY and CDR2 SVGAGI (reference sequence). V was shortened by 6 bases and J by 5 bases, with 7 bases between the two germline ends.

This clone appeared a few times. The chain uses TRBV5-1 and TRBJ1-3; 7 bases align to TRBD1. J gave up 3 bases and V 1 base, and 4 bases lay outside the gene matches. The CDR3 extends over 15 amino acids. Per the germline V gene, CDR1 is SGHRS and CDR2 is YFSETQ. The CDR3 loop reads CASSLTGADGNTIYF. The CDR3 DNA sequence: TGCGCCAGCAGCTTGACAGGGGCGGATGGAAACACCATATATTTT.

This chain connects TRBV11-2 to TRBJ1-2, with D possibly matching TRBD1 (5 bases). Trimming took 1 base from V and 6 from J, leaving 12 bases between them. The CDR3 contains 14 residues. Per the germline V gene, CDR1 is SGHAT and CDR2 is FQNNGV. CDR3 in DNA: TGTGCCAGCAGCTTAGTTGGGTCAGGGAATGGCTACACCTTC. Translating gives CASSLVGSGNGYTF.

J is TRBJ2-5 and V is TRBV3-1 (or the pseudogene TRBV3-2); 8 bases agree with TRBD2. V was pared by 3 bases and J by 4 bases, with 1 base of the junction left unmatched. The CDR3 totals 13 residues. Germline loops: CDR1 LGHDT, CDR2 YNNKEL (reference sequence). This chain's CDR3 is CASSQLAGETQYF. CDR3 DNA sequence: TGTGCCAGCAGCCAGCTAGCGGGAGAGACCCAGTACTTC.

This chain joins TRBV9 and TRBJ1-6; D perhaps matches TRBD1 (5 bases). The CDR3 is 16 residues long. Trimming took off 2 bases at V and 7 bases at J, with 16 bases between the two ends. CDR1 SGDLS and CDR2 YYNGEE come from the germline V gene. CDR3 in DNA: TGTGCCAGCAGCGTGAAGGGGCACCCGGCCAATTCACCCCTCCACTTT. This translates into CASSVKGHPANSPLHF.

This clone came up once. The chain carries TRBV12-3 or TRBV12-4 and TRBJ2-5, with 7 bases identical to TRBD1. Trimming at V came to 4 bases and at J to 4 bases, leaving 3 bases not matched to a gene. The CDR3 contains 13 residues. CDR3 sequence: CASSSDRVETQYF. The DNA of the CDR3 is TGTGCCAGCAGTTCCGACAGGGTAGAGACCCAGTACTTC.

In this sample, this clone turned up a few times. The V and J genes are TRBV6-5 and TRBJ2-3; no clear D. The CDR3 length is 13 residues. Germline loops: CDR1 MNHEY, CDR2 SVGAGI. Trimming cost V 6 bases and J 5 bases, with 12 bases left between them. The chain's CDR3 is CASRILGGDTQYF. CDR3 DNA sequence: TGTGCCAGCAGAATACTCGGCGGAGATACGCAGTATTTT.

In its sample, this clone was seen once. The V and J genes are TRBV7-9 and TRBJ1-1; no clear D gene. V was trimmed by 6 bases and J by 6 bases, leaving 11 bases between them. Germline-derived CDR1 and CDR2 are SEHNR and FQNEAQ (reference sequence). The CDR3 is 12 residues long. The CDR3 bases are TGTGCCAGCAGTTTAAACAGAGCTGAAGCTTTCTTT. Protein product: CASSLNRAEAFF. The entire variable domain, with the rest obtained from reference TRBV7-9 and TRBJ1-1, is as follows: DTGVSQNPRHKITKRGQNVTFRCDPISEHNRLYWYRQTLGQGPEFLTYFQNEAQLEKSRLLSDRFSAERPKGSFSTLEIQRTEQGDSAMYLCASSLNRAEAFFGQGTRLTVV.

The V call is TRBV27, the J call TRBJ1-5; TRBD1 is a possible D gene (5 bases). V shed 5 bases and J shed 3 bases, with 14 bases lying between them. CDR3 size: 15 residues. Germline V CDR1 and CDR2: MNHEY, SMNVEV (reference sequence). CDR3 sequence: CASSPQTGNNQPQHF. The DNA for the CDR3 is TGTGCCAGCAGTCCCCAAACAGGAAACAATCAGCCCCAGCATTTT.